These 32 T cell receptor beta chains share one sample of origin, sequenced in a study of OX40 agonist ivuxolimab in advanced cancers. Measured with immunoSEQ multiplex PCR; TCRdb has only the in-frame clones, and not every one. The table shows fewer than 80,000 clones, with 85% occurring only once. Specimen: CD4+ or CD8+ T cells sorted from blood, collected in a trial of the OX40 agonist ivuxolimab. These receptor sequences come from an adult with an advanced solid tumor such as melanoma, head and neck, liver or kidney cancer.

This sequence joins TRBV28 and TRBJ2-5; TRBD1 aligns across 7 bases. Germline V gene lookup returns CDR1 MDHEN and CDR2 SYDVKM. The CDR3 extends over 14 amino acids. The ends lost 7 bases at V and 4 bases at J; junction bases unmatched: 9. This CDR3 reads CASKPGQMRETQYF. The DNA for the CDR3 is TGTGCCAGCAAGCCGGGACAGATGAGAGAGACCCAGTACTTC.

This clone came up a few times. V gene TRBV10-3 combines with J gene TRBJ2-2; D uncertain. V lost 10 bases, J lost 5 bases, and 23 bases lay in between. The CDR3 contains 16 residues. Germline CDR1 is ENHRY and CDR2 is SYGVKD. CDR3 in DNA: TGTGCCACCACCCAGGTTGAAGGGTTAGGGACCGGGGAGCTGTTTTTT. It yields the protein CATTQVEGLGTGELFF.

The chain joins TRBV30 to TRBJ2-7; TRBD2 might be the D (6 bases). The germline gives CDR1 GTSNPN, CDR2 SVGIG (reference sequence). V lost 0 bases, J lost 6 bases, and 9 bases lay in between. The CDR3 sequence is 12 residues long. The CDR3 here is CAWSVRGIEQYF. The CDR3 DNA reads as TGTGCCTGGAGTGTACGGGGGATCGAGCAGTACTTC.

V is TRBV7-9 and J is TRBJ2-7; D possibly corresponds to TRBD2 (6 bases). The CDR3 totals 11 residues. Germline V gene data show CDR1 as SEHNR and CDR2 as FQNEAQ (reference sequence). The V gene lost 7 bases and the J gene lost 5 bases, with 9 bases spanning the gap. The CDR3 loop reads CASTSGDEQYF. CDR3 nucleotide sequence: TGTGCCAGCACCTCGGGGGACGAGCAGTACTTC.

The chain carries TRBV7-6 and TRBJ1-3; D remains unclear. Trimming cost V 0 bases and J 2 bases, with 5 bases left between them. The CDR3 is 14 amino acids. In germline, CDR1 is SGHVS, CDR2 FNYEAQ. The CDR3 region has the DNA TGTGCCAGCAGCTTAGCTGGTGCTGGAAACACCATATATTTT. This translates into CASSLAGAGNTIYF.

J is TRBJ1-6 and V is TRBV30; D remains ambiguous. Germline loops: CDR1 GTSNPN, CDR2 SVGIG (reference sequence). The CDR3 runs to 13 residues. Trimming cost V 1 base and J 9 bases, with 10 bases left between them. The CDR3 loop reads CAWSEGSGSPLHF. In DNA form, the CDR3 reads TGTGCCTGGAGTGAAGGGTCCGGTTCACCCCTCCACTTT.

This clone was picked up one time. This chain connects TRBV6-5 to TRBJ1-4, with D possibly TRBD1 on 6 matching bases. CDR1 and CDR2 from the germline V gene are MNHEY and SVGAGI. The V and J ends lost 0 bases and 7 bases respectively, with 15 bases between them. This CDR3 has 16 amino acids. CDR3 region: CASSYSNGGGGEKLFF. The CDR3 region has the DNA TGTGCCAGCAGTTACTCGAACGGGGGCGGGGGTGAAAAACTGTTTTTT.

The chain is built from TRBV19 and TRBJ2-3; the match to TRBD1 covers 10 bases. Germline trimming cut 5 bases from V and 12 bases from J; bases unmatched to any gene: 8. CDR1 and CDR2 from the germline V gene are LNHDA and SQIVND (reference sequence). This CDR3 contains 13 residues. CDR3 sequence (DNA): TGTGCCAGTAGTCAGGGACAGGGGACCTCACAGTATTTT. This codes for CASSQGQGTSQYF.

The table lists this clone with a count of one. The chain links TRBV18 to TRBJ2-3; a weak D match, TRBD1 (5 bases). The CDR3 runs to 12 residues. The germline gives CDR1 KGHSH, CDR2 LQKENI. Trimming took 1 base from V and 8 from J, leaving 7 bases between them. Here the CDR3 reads CASSPRGFTQYF. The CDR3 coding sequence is TGTGCCAGCTCACCACGGGGCTTTACGCAGTATTTT.

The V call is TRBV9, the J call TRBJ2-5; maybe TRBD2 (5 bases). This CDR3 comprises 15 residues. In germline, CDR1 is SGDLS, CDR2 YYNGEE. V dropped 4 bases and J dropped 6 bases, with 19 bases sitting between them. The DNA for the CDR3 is TGTGCCAGCAGCCCAGCACGGGTTCCCGGGAAGACCCAGTACTTC. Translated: CASSPARVPGKTQYF.

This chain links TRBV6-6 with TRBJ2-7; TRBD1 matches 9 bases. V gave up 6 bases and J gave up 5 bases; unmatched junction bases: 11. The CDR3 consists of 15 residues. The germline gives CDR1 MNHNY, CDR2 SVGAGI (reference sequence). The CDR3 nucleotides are TGTGCCAGCAGCCGACCGGGACAGGGTTCCCACGAGCAGTACTTC. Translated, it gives CASSRPGQGSHEQYF.

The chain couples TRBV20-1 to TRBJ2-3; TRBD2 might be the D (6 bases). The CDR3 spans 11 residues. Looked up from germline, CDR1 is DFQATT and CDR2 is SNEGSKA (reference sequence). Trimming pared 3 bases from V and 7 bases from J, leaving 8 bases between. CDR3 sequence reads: CSAREGNTQYF. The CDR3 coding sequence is TGCAGTGCTAGGGAGGGCAATACGCAGTATTTT.

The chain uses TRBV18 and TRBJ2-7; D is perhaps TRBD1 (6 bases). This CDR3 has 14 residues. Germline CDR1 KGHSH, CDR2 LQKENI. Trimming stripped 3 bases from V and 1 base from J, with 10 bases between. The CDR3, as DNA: TGTGCCAGCTCACCCGGGACACCTTCCTACGAGCAGTACTTC. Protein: CASSPGTPSYEQYF.

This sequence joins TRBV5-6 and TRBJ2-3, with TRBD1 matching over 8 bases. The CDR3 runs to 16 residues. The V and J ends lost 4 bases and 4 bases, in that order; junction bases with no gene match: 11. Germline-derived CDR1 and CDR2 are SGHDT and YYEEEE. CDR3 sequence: CASSLRIMDRADTQYF. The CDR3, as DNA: TGTGCCAGCAGCCTTCGGATAATGGACAGGGCAGATACGCAGTATTTT.

The chain's CDR3 is CASSPGQGSNSPLHF. DNA for the CDR3: TGCGCCAGCAGCCCCGGACAGGGTTCTAATTCACCCCTCCACTTT. The J gene is TRBJ1-6, the V gene TRBV4-1; 8 bases line up with TRBD1. Trimming cost V 4 bases and J 6 bases; bases outside gene matches: 5. CDR1 MGHRA and CDR2 YSYEKL come from the germline V gene. The CDR3 runs 15 residues.

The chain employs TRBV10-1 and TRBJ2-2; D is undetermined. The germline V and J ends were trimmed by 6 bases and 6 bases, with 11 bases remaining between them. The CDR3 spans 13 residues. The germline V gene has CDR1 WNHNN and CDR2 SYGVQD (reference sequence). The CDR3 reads CASSQWFPGELFF. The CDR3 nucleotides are TGCGCCAGCAGCCAATGGTTTCCCGGGGAGCTGTTTTTT.

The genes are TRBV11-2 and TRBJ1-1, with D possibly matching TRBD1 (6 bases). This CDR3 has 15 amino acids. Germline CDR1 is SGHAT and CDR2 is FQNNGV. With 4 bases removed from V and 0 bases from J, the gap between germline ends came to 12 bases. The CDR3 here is CASSWARGVNTEAFF. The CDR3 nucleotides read TGTGCCAGCAGCTGGGCGAGGGGGGTGAACACTGAAGCTTTCTTT. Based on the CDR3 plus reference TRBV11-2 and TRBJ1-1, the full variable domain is EAGVAQSPRYKIIEKRQSVAFWCNPISGHATLYWYQQILGQGPKLLIQFQNNGVVDDSQLPKDRFSAERLKGVDSTLKIQPAKLEDSAVYLCASSWARGVNTEAFFGQGTRLTVV.

CDR3 in DNA: TGTGCCAGCAGCTTCCCCCCCCACAATGAGCAGTTCTTC. This sequence encodes CASSFPPHNEQFF. The chain joins TRBV11-3 to TRBJ2-1; D uncertain. CDR3 length: 13 amino acids. CDR1 is SGHNT, CDR2 YENEEA, per germline. Trimming pared 3 bases from V and 5 bases from J, leaving 8 bases between.

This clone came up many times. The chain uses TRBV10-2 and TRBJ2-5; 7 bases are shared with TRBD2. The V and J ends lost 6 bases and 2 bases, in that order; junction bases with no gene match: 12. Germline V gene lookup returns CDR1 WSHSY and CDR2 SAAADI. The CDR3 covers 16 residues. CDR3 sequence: CASREVASGPQETQYF. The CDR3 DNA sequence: TGCGCCAGCAGGGAGGTAGCTAGCGGCCCTCAAGAGACCCAGTACTTC.

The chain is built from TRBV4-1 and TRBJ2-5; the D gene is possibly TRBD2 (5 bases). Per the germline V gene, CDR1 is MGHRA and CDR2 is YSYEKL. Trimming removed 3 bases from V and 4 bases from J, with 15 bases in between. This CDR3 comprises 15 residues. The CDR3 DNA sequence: TGCGCCAGCAGCCACTTTTGGAGAGAGGGAGAGACCCAGTACTTC. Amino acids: CASSHFWREGETQYF.

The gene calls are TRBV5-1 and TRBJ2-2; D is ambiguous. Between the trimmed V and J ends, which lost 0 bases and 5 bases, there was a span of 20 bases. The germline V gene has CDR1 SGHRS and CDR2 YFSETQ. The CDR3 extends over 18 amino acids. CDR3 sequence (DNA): TGCGCCAGCAGCTTGGATCTCCAGGAATCAGTTGTGACCGGGGAGCTGTTTTTT. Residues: CASSLDLQESVVTGELFF. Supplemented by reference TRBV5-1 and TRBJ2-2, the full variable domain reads KAGVTQTPRYLIKTRGQQVTLSCSPISGHRSVSWYQQTPGQGLQFLFEYFSETQRNKGNFPGRFSGRQFSNSRSEMNVSTLELGDSALYLCASSLDLQESVVTGELFFGEGSRLTVL.

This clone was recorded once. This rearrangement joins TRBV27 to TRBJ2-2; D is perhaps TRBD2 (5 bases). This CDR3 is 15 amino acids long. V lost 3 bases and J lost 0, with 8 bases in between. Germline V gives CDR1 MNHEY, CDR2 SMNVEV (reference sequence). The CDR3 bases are TGTGCCAGCAGTTTTAGAGGGACGAACACCGGGGAGCTGTTTTTT. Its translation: CASSFRGTNTGELFF.

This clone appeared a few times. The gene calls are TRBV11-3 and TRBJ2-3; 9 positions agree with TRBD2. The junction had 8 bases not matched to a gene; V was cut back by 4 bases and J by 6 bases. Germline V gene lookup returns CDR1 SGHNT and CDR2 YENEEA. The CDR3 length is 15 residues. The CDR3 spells CASSSTSGLGDTQYF. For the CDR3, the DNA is TGTGCCAGCAGCTCAACTAGCGGGCTAGGGGATACGCAGTATTTT. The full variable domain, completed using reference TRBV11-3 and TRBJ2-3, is EAGVVQSPRYKIIEKKQPVAFWCNPISGHNTLYWYLQNLGQGPELLIRYENEEAVDDSQLPKDRFSAERLKGVDSTLKIQPAELGDSAVYLCASSSTSGLGDTQYFGPGTRLTVL.

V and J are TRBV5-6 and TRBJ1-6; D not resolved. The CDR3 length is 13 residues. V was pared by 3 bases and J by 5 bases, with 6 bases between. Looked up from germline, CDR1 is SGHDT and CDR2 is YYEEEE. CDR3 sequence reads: CASSSPNNSPLHF. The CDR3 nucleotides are TGTGCCAGCAGCTCTCCAAATAATTCACCCCTCCACTTT.

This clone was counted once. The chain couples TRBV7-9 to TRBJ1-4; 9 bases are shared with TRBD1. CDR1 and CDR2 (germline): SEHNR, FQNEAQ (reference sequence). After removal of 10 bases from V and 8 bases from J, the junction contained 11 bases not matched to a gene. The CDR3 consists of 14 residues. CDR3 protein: CAIGSTGGQEKLFF. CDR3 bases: TGTGCCATCGGGAGTACAGGGGGCCAGGAAAAACTGTTTTTT. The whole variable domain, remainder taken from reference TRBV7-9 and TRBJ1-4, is DTGVSQNPRHKITKRGQNVTFRCDPISEHNRLYWYRQTLGQGPEFLTYFQNEAQLEKSRLLSDRFSAERPKGSFSTLEIQRTEQGDSAMYLCAIGSTGGQEKLFFGSGTQLSVL.

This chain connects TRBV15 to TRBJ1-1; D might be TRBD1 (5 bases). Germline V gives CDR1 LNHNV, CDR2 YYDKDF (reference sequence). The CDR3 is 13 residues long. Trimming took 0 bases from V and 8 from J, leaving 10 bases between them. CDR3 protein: CATSREPWTEAFF. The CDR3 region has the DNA TGTGCCACCAGCAGAGAACCCTGGACAGAAGCTTTCTTT.

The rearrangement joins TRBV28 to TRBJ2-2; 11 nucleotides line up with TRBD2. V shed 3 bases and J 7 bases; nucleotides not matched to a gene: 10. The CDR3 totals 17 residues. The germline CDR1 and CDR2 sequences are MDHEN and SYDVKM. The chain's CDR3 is CASSLVSGRAGGGELFF. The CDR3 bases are TGTGCCAGCAGTTTGGTTAGCGGGAGGGCCGGTGGCGGGGAGCTGTTTTTT.

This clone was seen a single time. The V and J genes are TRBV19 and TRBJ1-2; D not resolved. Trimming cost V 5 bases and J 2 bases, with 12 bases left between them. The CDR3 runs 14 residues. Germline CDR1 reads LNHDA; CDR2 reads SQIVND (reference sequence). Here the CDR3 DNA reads TGTGCCAGTAGTGCCGTAGGTGGAAACTATGGCTACACCTTC. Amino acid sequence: CASSAVGGNYGYTF.

The CDR3: CASSLGGPGTDTQYF. The CDR3 nucleotides read TGTGCCAGCAGCTTGGGGGGTCCAGGGACAGATACGCAGTATTTT. The gene calls are TRBV5-4 and TRBJ2-3, with D possibly TRBD1 on 5 matching bases. V was clipped by 0 bases and J by 3 bases, with 11 bases between them. This CDR3 is 15 amino acids long. In germline, CDR1 is SGHNT, CDR2 YYREEE (reference sequence).

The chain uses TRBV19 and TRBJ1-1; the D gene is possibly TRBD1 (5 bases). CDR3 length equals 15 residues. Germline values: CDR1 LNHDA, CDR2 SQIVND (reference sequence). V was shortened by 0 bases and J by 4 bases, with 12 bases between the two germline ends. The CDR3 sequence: CASSIDLRGTTEAFF. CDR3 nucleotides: TGTGCCAGTAGTATAGATCTTCGGGGGACCACTGAAGCTTTCTTT.

CDR3 sequence: CASRVPGLTYEQYF. CDR3 nucleotide sequence: TGTGCCAGCAGGGTTCCGGGACTTACCTACGAGCAGTACTTC. V and J are TRBV28 and TRBJ2-7; TRBD2 might be the D (6 bases). Germline V gives CDR1 MDHEN, CDR2 SYDVKM. V was trimmed by 6 bases and J by 2 bases, leaving 14 bases between them. The CDR3 extends over 14 amino acids.

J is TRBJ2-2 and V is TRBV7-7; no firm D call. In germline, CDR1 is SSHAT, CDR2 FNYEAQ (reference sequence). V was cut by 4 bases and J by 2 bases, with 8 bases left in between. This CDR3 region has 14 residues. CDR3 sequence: CASSSTLNTGELFF. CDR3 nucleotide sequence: TGTGCCAGCAGCTCGACTTTAAACACCGGGGAGCTGTTTTTT. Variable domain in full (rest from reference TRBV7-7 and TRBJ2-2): GAGVSQSPRYKVTKRGQDVTLRCDPISSHATLYWYQQALGQGPEFLTYFNYEAQPDKSGLPSDRFSAERPEGSISTLTIQRTEQRDSAMYRCASSSTLNTGELFFGEGSRLTVL.